The clone carrying this T cell receptor (beta chain) has only a few counts. The target antigen is unknown. These data are taken from a study of OX40 agonist ivuxolimab in advanced cancers. Study-wide findings and caveats: Compared with CD4+, CD8+ T cells on average had more expanded clones. Still undetermined is the antigen specificity of the expanded peripheral T cells. Dose levels from 0.1 to 3.0 mg/kg saw CD4+ and CD8+ blood T cells expand clonally by week 6.

The germline CDR1 and CDR2 sequences are SNHLY and FYNNEI. This CDR3 is 15 amino acids long. V was trimmed by 6 bases and J by 0 bases, leaving 13 bases between them. Autoimmune disease history or systemic immunosuppression disqualified patients. Using immunoSEQ multiplex PCR, the repertoire was profiled, and TCRdb retains in-frame clones only, with some absent. Counted here are 50,000 to 70,000 clones, 70% to 90% occurring once; the ten biggest clones make up under 3%. This clonotype originated in an adult with an advanced solid tumor such as melanoma, head and neck, liver or kidney cancer. The rearrangement joins TRBV2 to TRBJ2-3; D is unclear. This specimen was CD4+ or CD8+ T cells sorted from blood, taken in a trial of the OX40 agonist ivuxolimab. CDR3 bases: TGTGCCAGCAGGGCTACTACCTCCAGCACAGATACGCAGTATTTT. The encoded protein is CASRATTSSTDTQYF. Full variable domain (remainder filled in from reference TRBV2 and TRBJ2-3): EPEVTQTPSHQVTQMGQEVILRCVPISNHLYFYWYRQILGQKVEFLVSFYNNEISEKSEIFDDQFSVERPDGSNFTLKIRSTKLEDSAMYFCASRATTSSTDTQYFGPGTRLTVL.